Below, 14 T cell receptor beta chains from the same sample are listed, as sequenced in a study of immune evolution from preneoplasia to lung adenocarcinoma. Produced via immunoSEQ multiplex PCR; TCRdb's table is partial and in-frame only. The sample holds about 4,200 clones, about 80% seen once. Sequences were obtained from FFPE minimally invasive lung adenocarcinoma tissue. The receptors were sampled from a person between 70 and 80 years old with lung adenocarcinoma.

This chain links TRBV2 with TRBJ1-1; TRBD1 might be the D (6 bases). The CDR3 is made up of 14 amino acids. Looked up from germline, CDR1 is SNHLY and CDR2 is FYNNEI. Trimming shortened V by 3 bases and J by 4 bases, and 12 bases separated the two germline ends. CDR3 residues: CASSEGGGLTEAFF. CDR3 DNA sequence: TGTGCCAGCAGTGAGGGAGGGGGTCTCACTGAAGCTTTCTTT.

This clone appeared a few times. The chain uses TRBV5-1 and TRBJ2-1, with D perhaps TRBD1 (6 bases). Germline V gene sequence: CDR1 SGHRS, CDR2 YFSETQ. Trimming stripped 2 bases from V and 5 bases from J, with 14 bases between. The CDR3 consists of 15 residues. The CDR3 sequence: CASSFGAGANNEQFF. CDR3 in DNA: TGCGCCAGCAGCTTTGGTGCAGGGGCGAACAATGAGCAGTTCTTC.

The V gene is TRBV9, the J gene TRBJ2-2; 8 nucleotides align to TRBD1. Germline CDR1 and CDR2: SGDLS and YYNGEE. The CDR3 totals 15 residues. Unmatched junction bases numbered 4, after V lost 4 bases and J lost 2 bases. The CDR3 coding sequence is TGTGCCAGCAGCTCCGGGACAGGAAACACCGGGGAGCTGTTTTTT. This codes for CASSSGTGNTGELFF.

By proportion, this clone is large. The chain couples TRBV5-1 to TRBJ2-3, with D possibly TRBD1 on 6 matching bases. Germline-derived CDR1 and CDR2 are SGHRS and YFSETQ. V was cut by 4 bases and J by 0 bases, with 24 bases left in between. The CDR3 length is 19 residues. CDR3 amino acids: CASSEGQLGTPYSTDTQYF. The CDR3 DNA reads TGCGCCAGCAGCGAAGGGCAACTCGGGACACCGTATAGCACAGATACGCAGTATTTT.

The chain couples TRBV14 to TRBJ2-5; D is tentatively TRBD1 or TRBD2 (6 bases each). In germline, CDR1 is SGHDN, CDR2 FVKESK. The CDR3 has 14 amino acids. V lost 3 bases and J 7 bases, leaving 15 bases between the germline ends. The CDR3 reads CASSHPGASGTQYF. CDR3 nucleotide sequence: TGTGCCAGCAGCCACCCGGGGGCTAGTGGGACCCAGTACTTC.

This sequence joins TRBV6-1 and TRBJ2-3; 8 bases match TRBD2. J gave up 3 bases and V 10 bases, and 9 bases lay outside the gene matches. The CDR3 is 14 residues long. Germline values: CDR1 MNHNS, CDR2 SASEGT. CDR3 DNA: TGTGCCACAGAACGGGGGGGCGATACAGATACGCAGTATTTT. Its translation: CATERGGDTDTQYF.

The chain is built from TRBV6-5 and TRBJ1-6, with D possibly matching TRBD1 (5 bases). The germline V gene has CDR1 MNHEY and CDR2 SVGAGI. V lost 0 bases and J 2 bases, leaving 8 bases between the germline ends. The CDR3 spans 16 residues. This CDR3 reads CASSYSGVTYNSPLHF. The CDR3 region has the DNA TGTGCCAGCAGTTACTCGGGGGTAACCTATAATTCACCCCTCCACTTT.

The chain couples TRBV18 to TRBJ1-1; D might be TRBD1 (5 bases). V lost 3 bases and J lost 1, with 12 bases in between. Germline CDR1 KGHSH, CDR2 LQKENI. CDR3 size: 15 residues. The CDR3 DNA reads TGTGCCAGCTCACCCGGTCCACAGGCGAACACTGAAGCTTTCTTT. It yields the protein CASSPGPQANTEAFF.

This chain joins TRBV10-3 and TRBJ1-1; 7 nucleotides match TRBD1. Germline assignment: CDR1 ENHRY and CDR2 SYGVKD. V dropped 4 bases and J dropped 1; count of bases not matched to a gene: 3. The CDR3 has 14 residues. This chain's CDR3 is CAISAWTGNTEAFF. In DNA, the CDR3 is TGTGCCATCAGTGCTTGGACAGGGAACACTGAAGCTTTCTTT.

The chain employs TRBV2 and TRBJ1-1; 7 bases line up with TRBD1. The CDR3 runs 11 residues. V lost 3 bases to trimming and J lost 10 bases; unmatched junction nucleotides: 2. Germline values: CDR1 SNHLY, CDR2 FYNNEI. The CDR3 loop reads CASSEAGGAFF. CDR3 coding DNA: TGTGCCAGCAGTGAGGCAGGGGGAGCTTTCTTT. The full variable domain, in which reference TRBV2 and TRBJ1-1 provide the parts outside the CDR3, is EPEVTQTPSHQVTQMGQEVILRCVPISNHLYFYWYRQILGQKVEFLVSFYNNEISEKSEIFDDQFSVERPDGSNFTLKIRSTKLEDSAMYFCASSEAGGAFFGQGTRLTVV.

The chain recombines TRBV19 with TRBJ1-5; D may be TRBD1 (6 bases). Germline V lookup: CDR1 LNHDA, CDR2 SQIVND (reference sequence). V was cut by 6 bases and J by 4 bases, with 13 bases left in between. This CDR3 has 14 amino acids. The CDR3 DNA reads TGTGCCAGTAGACGCGGGGGCGGAAATCAGCCCCAGCATTTT. Protein sequence: CASRRGGGNQPQHF.

The chain carries TRBV5-1 and TRBJ1-1; D might be TRBD1 (5 bases). The CDR3 sequence is 17 residues long. The V gene's germline CDR1 is SGHRS and CDR2 YFSETQ. V gave up 0 bases and J gave up 4 bases, with 19 bases separating them. This chain's CDR3 is CASSLGVNGALGTEAFF. In nucleotides, the CDR3 is TGCGCCAGCAGCTTGGGGGTCAATGGGGCGCTGGGCACTGAAGCTTTCTTT.

This chain uses TRBV27 with TRBJ1-5; 7 nucleotides align to TRBD1. V dropped 5 bases and J dropped 4; count of bases not matched to a gene: 5. CDR1 MNHEY and CDR2 SMNVEV come from the germline V gene (reference sequence). The CDR3 loop spans 14 amino acids. The CDR3 protein is CASSPDRINQPQHF. Here the CDR3 DNA reads TGTGCCAGCAGTCCGGACAGGATTAATCAGCCCCAGCATTTT.

This clone was counted a few times. The same CDR3 can be traced to other DNA sequences in this sample. The V call is TRBV28, the J call TRBJ1-2; 7 bases are shared with TRBD1. The J segment lost 1 base and the V segment lost 6 bases, leaving 8 bases of the junction unmatched. This CDR3 is built from 15 residues. CDR1 MDHEN and CDR2 SYDVKM come from the germline V gene. The CDR3 is CASSHDRDLNYGYTF. CDR3 bases: TGTGCCAGCAGCCACGACAGGGACCTTAACTATGGCTACACCTTC.